This T cell receptor beta chain was documented in a study of regulatory T cells in long-lasting Graves disease (dated by TCRdb to the early 2020s). A note on the overall study: To count as having persistent Graves' disease, a patient had to have received antithyroid drug treatment for over 5 years with TSH receptor autoantibodies remaining persistently positive. Patients with persistent Graves' disease were compared with patients with newly diagnosed Graves' disease using TCR sequencing and RNA sequencing of peripheral blood. The study was conducted in China and was registered as a clinical trial. A total of 33 samples were covered by TCR sequencing, comprising approximately 13 persistent and some 20 newly diagnosed Graves' disease patients. In the clinical cohort, patients with persistent Graves' disease had used antithyroid drugs for an average of about 9.3 years. What the authors observed across the whole study: Persistent Graves' disease patients showed lower TCR Shannon entropy and fewer highly expanded clones than newly diagnosed patients, suggesting clonal expansion. Only the TCR beta chain was sequenced and analyzed. Persistent disease showed preferential use of TRBV28, TRBJ1-2 and TRBJ2-5, whereas newly diagnosed disease favored TRBV20-1 and TRBJ2-1. Because the primary lesion, thyroid tissue, could not be accessed, the study looked at peripheral blood alone. Patients with persistent disease shared more public clonotypes (about 3,000) than newly diagnosed patients did (966). The authors acknowledged the small sample size as a limitation that may reduce accuracy.

Library preparation used multiplex PCR. Instrument on record: Illumina HiSeq 4000. TCR beta libraries were built with iRepertoire HTBI primers and Arm-PCR amplification of CDR3 regions. PCR products were gel purified before sequencing. Under the source paper's analysis protocol: A total of under 80 TRBV and 14 TRBJ segments were identified across samples and were used for gene usage analysis of CDR3 amino acid clonotypes. COPE and FqMerger were used to merge the filtered high-quality paired reads into contigs. Contigs were aligned with BLAST to IMGT TRBV, TRBD and TRBJ reference genes, and CDR3 was defined per IMGT. Highly expanded clones were defined as clonotypes with a frequency above 0.1%. Shannon entropy served as the measure of repertoire diversity, while the Gini coefficient captured V-J evenness. Clonotypes shared by more than one individual were considered public. TCRdb reworked the public reads: Q25 trimming with fastp, MiXCR clone assembly, productive beta chains retained. Here each entry gathers all rows of one CDR3 protein and keeps the most common genes and DNA. V and J calls and clone size were set by TCRdb, not the authors. Counted in this sample were approximately 400,000 distinct CDR3 sequences; roughly a quarter of them appeared once. The top ten clonotypes cover about 26% of the sample.

About this clonotype: Its antigen target is currently unknown. Base qualities are not recorded, but no much larger clone differs from it by a single base.

From the cysteine up to the phenylalanine, the CDR3 has a length of 16 residues. Only the CDR3 portion is preserved as DNA: 48 bases, with reading frame beginning at the first base. V is cut by 6 bases and J by 6 bases, and the space between the germline ends is 23 bases. The germline V gene supplies CDR1 MNHEY and CDR2 SVGEGT. In the paper's terms, the time point label means: persistent/refractory GD, antithyroid drugs over 5 years with positive TRAb. For both TCR sequencing and RNA sequencing, RNA was extracted from PBMCs in TRIzol. The diagnosis of Graves' disease followed American Thyroid Association guidelines. Patients for the study were recruited at an endocrinology department in Xi'an, China. From each patient, roughly 9 milliliters of peripheral blood was collected into an EDTA anticoagulant tube. Ficoll Paque Plus density gradient separation was used to isolate PBMCs, and no further T cell sorting was done. An Agilent 2100 Bioanalyzer and agarose gel were used to check RNA quality, and a NanoDrop 2000 was used to measure RNA concentration.

The TCR sequence derives from a female donor with Graves disease. This material consisted of peripheral blood mononuclear cells (PBMCs), taken when the disease was refractory, from a patient treated with antithyroid drugs. The chain uses TRBV6-2 or TRBV6-3 and TRBJ1-1; possibly the D gene is TRBD1, per 6 matching bases. CDR3 sequence: CASSHGKVGGLSEAFF. The nucleotide sequence reads as follows: TGTGCCAGCAGCCACGGGAAAGTAGGGGGGCTATCTGAAGCTTTCTTT.